The T cell receptor beta chain described here comes from a study of vaccination effects on CD4 cells after COVID-19. Before any sequencing was done, the ViraFEST assay used viral peptide pools to expand antigen-specific CD4+ T cells. Scientists isolated CD4+ T cells after a roughly nine-day culture period ended. Two doses of BNT162b2 or mRNA-1273 vaccine were administered to participants. With V trimmed by 1 base and J by 2 bases, 8 bases remained unmatched. This CDR3 has 19 amino acids. Per the germline V gene, CDR1 is LGHNA and CDR2 is YNFKEQ. Worth noting for this clone: Its antigen remains unknown.

Libraries were prepared by immunoSEQ multiplex PCR; TCRdb keeps only in-frame clonotypes and omits some of them. The table has approximately 70,000 clones, 81% seen once. The genes are TRBV4-2 and TRBJ2-5; 15 bases align to TRBD2. This sequence originates from a human donor who received a COVID-19 vaccine. The sequencing here drew on CD4+ T cells from PBMCs cultured with HCoV-229E spike peptides, taken after COVID-19 vaccination. The CDR3 nucleotides read TGTGCCAGCAGCCAAGTTAGGACTAGCGGGGGGGCAAATCAAGAGACCCAGTACTTC. As protein: CASSQVRTSGGANQETQYF.